This TCR beta chain was recorded in a study of T cell repertoires in cytomegalovirus infection. Turning to the study itself: Public TCR beta signature analysis indicated the presence of both CMV infection and matching HLA type. General study findings and limits: Carriers of CMV and the relevant HLA type were discriminated by public TCR beta frequency. CMV-specific TCR beta clonotypes restricted by HLA-C dominated the ex vivo response.

This clonotype was counted many times. No antigen is known for it. V gave up 4 bases and J gave up 8 bases; unmatched junction bases: 7. Germline V gene data show CDR1 as SGHTA and CDR2 as FQGNSA. The CDR3 sequence is 13 residues long. TCRdb reprocessed the reads with MiXCR, giving one entry per CDR3 protein. Counted here are approximately 490,000 distinct CDR3 sequences, about 11% occurring once; the ten biggest clones make up roughly 10%. This sequence was found in a human donor in good health (CMV status not recorded). Some clones in this sample may be carry-over from other donors' samples. This sequence joins TRBV7-2 and TRBJ1-2; 7 positions match TRBD1. The sample consisted of PBMCs. CDR3 nucleotide sequence: TGTGCCAGCAGCTACCGGGACAGACGCGGCTACACCTTC. Translation: CASSYRDRRGYTF.